This TCR beta chain was recovered during a study of blood T cell repertoires in COVID-19. The wider study: The cDNA or gDNA used as material had been derived from T cells, B-cell-depleted T cells, or PBMCs.

The table came from immunoSEQ multiplex PCR; TCRdb's copy has only in-frame clones and leaves some out. In the table there are over 250,000 clones, roughly 91% of which are singletons. V was pared by 4 bases and J by 4 bases, with 7 bases of the junction left unmatched. The CDR3 runs 16 residues. The germline gives CDR1 SGHDN, CDR2 FVKESK. This chain uses TRBV14 with TRBJ2-5, with TRBD2 identical over 12 bases. The sample taken for sequencing was PBMCs or T cells enriched from blood (not recorded which). The sequence was obtained from a middle-aged man who had recovered from COVID-19. The CDR3 region has the DNA TGTGCCAGCAGCCCCGGACTAGCGGGGATTGGAGAGACCCAGTACTTC. As protein: CASSPGLAGIGETQYF.